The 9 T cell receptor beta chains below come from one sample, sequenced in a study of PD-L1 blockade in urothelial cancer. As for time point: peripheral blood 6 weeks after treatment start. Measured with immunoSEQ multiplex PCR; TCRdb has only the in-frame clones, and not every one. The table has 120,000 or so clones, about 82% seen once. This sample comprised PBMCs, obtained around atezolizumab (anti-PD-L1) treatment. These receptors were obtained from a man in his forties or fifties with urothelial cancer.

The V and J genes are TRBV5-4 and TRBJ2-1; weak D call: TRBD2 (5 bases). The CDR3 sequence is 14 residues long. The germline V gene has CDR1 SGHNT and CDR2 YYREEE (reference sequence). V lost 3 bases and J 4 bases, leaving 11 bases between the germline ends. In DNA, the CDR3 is TGTGCCAGCAGCTCTCGGACTGTTTACAATGAGCAGTTCTTC. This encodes CASSSRTVYNEQFF.

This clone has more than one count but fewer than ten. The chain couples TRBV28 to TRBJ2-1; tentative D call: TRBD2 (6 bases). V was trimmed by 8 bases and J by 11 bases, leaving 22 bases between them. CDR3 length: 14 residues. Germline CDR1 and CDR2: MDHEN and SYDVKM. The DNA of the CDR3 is TGTGCCAGCGGTAGCGGAGTGACGCAGCCAAAGCAGTTCTTC. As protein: CASGSGVTQPKQFF.

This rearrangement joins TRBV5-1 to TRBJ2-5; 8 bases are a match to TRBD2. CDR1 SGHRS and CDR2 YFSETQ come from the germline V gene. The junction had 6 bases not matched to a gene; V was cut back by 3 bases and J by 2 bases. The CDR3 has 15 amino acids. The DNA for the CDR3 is TGCGCCAGCAGCTCCTTAGCGGGACCGCAAGAGACCCAGTACTTC. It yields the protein CASSSLAGPQETQYF. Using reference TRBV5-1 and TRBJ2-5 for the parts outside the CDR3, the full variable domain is KAGVTQTPRYLIKTRGQQVTLSCSPISGHRSVSWYQQTPGQGLQFLFEYFSETQRNKGNFPGRFSGRQFSNSRSEMNVSTLELGDSALYLCASSSLAGPQETQYFGPGTRLLVL.

Written as DNA, the CDR3 is TGTGCCAGCAGACGAGACAGGGGTCAACAGCCCCAGCATTTT. Its translation is CASRRDRGQQPQHF. This chain links TRBV6-5 with TRBJ1-5, with 8 bases identical to TRBD1. The CDR3 is 14 residues long. Germline lookup yields CDR1 MNHEY and CDR2 SVGAGI. The V and J ends lost 6 bases and 7 bases, in that order; junction bases with no gene match: 8.

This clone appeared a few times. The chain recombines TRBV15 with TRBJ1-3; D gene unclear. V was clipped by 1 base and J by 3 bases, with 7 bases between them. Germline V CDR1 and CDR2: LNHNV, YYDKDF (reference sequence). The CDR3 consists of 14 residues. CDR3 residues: CATSRAGVGNTIYF. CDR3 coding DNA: TGTGCCACCAGCAGAGCCGGGGTTGGAAACACCATATATTTT.

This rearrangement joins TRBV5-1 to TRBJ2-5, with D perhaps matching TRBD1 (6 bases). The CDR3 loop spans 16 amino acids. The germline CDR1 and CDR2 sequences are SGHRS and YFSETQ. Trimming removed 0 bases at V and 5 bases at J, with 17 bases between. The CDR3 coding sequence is TGCGCCAGCAGCTTGGAGTCAGGGGCCCTTGGGGAGACCCAGTACTTC. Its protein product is CASSLESGALGETQYF.

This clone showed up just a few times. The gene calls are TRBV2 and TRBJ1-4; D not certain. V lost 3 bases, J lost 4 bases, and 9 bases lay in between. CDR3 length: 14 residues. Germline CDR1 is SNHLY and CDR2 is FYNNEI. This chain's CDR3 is CASSDGRGNEKLFF. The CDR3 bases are TGTGCCAGCAGTGACGGACGGGGTAATGAAAAACTGTTTTTT.

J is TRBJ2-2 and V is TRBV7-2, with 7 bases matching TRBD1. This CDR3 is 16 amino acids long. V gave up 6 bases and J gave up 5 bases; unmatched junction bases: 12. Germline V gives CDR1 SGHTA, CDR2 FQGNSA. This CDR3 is CASRPDRVSLTGELFF. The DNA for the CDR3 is TGTGCCAGCAGACCAGACAGGGTATCGTTGACCGGGGAGCTGTTTTTT.

CDR3 amino acids: CASRPQGGTNTEAFF. In DNA form, the CDR3 reads TGTGCCAGCAGGCCCCAGGGGGGTACGAACACTGAAGCTTTCTTT. This chain uses TRBV6-4 with TRBJ1-1, with 7 nucleotides matching TRBD1. Trimming removed 6 bases from V and 1 base from J; junction bases left unmatched: 8. CDR3 size: 15 residues. The germline V gene encodes CDR1 MRHNA and CDR2 SNTAGT.